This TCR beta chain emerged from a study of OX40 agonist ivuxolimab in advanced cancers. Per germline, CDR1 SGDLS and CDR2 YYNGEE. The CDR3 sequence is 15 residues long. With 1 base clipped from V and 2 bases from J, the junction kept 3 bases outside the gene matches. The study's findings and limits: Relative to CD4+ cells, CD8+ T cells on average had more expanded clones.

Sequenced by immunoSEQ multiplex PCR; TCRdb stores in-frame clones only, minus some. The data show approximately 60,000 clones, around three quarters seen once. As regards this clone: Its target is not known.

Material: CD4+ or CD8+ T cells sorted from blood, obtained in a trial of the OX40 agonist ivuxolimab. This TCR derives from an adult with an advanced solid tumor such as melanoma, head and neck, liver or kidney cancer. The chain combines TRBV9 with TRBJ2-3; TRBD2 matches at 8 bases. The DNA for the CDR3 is TGTGCCAGCAGCGTACTAGCGGGTTTCACAGATACGCAGTATTTT. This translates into CASSVLAGFTDTQYF.